This entry is about one T cell receptor (beta chain). The sample comes from a study of technical replicates of blood from several donors. This table comes from immunoSEQ multiplex PCR, and its TCRdb copy is limited to in-frame clones, with some not included. This table has roughly 76,000 clones, roughly 94% appearing once. The CDR3 totals 13 residues. V was cut by 5 bases and J by 5 bases, with 10 bases left in between. Germline V gene data show CDR1 as MGHDK and CDR2 as SYGVNS. The genes are TRBV25-1 and TRBJ2-1, with D possibly matching TRBD1 (5 bases). The sequence was obtained from a human donor in good health. The sample consisted of T cells isolated from PBMCs. CDR3 nucleotide sequence: TGTGCCAGCAGTCTTGACAGCCACAATGAGCAGTTCTTC. Translated: CASSLDSHNEQFF.